This record covers a single T cell receptor beta chain. Its antigen remains unidentified. The primer mix had 60 Vbeta and 13 Jbeta primers. The data were produced by immunoSEQ multiplex PCR, yet TCRdb's version contains in-frame clones alone and is incomplete. The table lists about 160,000 clones, over 80% of them singletons. The sample is drawn from a study of cytomegalovirus exposure and HLA in healthy donors. Looking at the study overall: A prior study identified 117 million unique TCR beta sequences from 190 million or so T cells.

Whole-study results and caveats: A link between a missense DCLRE1C variant and TCR beta V- and J-gene trimming emerged from a later analysis. A later analysis, which compared TCR beta chains of equal frequency, found the HLA-associated ones more clonally expanded.

The CDR3 is made up of 13 amino acids. V was clipped by 1 base and J by 9 bases, with 10 bases between them. Per the germline V gene, CDR1 is SGHRS and CDR2 is YFSETQ. Source material: PBMCs. This TCR derives from a boy younger than 10 in good health and CMV-seronegative. The rearrangement uses TRBV5-1 and TRBJ2-2; D may be TRBD2 (5 bases). The DNA of the CDR3 is TGCGCCAGCAGCTTGATGGGAGCCCGGGAGCTGTTTTTT. It codes for CASSLMGARELFF.